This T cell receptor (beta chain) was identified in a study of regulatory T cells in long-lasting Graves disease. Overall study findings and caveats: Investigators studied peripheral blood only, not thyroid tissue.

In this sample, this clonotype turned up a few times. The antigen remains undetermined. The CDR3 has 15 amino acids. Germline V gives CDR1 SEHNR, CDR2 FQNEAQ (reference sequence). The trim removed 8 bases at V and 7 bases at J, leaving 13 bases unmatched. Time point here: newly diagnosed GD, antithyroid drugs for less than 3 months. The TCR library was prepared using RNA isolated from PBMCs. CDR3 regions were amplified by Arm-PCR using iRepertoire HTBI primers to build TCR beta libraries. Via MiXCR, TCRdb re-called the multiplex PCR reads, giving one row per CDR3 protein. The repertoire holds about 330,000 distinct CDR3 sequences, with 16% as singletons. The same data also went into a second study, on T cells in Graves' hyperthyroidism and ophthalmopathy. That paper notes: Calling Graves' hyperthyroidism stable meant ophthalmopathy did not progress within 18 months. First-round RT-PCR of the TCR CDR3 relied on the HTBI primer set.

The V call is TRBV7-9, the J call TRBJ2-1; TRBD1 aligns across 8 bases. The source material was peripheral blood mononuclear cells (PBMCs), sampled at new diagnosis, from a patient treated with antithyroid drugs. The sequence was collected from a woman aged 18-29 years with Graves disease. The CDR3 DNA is TGTGCCAGCGGCTCCCGGGACAGGACTTTGAATGAGCAGTTCTTC. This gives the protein CASGSRDRTLNEQFF.